The 2 T cell receptor beta chains listed next were all sequenced from one sample in a study of T cells expressing NK-cell markers. TCRdb re-called the 5' RACE reads and catalogs CDR3 proteins one per entry, DNA excluded. This sample's table has 400,000 or so distinct CDR3 sequences. Material: blood T cells: a sorted CD56 or NKG2C T cell subset, CD4+ or CD8+ T cells, or bulk PBMC T cells (not recorded which). These receptors all come from a woman in her forties or fifties in good health.

This sequence joins TRBV29-1 and TRBJ2-2; TCRdb indicates TRBD1, and absent DNA this call remains unverified. This CDR3 has 15 residues. CDR1 is SQVTM, CDR2 ANQGSEA, per germline. The CDR3 reads CSVDPDRGRGGELFF.

CDR3 region: CSAIRTGSYNEQFF. The chain recombines TRBV20-1 with TRBJ2-1; TCRdb returns TRBD1, unconfirmable since there is no DNA. Looked up from germline, CDR1 is DFQATT and CDR2 is SNEGSKA (reference sequence). The CDR3 consists of 14 residues.